A single sample is the source of the 5 T cell receptor beta chains below, sequenced in a study of graft-versus-host responses after intestinal transplantation. Repertoires were generated with immunoSEQ multiplex PCR, while TCRdb's copy carries only in-frame clones and drops some. The table has roughly 53,000 clones, about 90% seen once. The source was PBMCs, collected 650 to 670 days after intestinal transplant. The receptors originated from a human patient who received an intestinal transplant, so some T cells may come from the graft donor.

This chain joins TRBV6-5 and TRBJ2-3; a possible D gene is TRBD2 (5 bases). Germline V gives CDR1 MNHEY, CDR2 SVGAGI. Trimming took off 10 bases at V and 0 bases at J, with 8 bases between the two ends. The CDR3 has 12 residues. For the CDR3, the DNA is TGTGCCACCCGGACTAGCACAGATACGCAGTATTTT. Amino acid sequence: CATRTSTDTQYF.

The V call is TRBV11-3, the J call TRBJ1-2; TRBD1 aligns across 8 bases. The length of the CDR3 is 15 residues. Germline CDR1 and CDR2: SGHNT and YENEEA. The ends lost 4 bases at V and 3 bases at J; junction bases unmatched: 7. CDR3 coding DNA: TGTGCCAGCAGCTCCCATCAGGGGGCCCACTATGGCTACACCTTC. Amino acids: CASSSHQGAHYGYTF.

V usage is TRBV11-2 and J usage is TRBJ2-1, with 7 bases fitting TRBD2. The CDR3 runs to 16 residues. Germline assignment: CDR1 SGHAT and CDR2 FQNNGV. The trim removed 5 bases at V and 3 bases at J, leaving 10 bases unmatched. The CDR3 coding sequence is TGTGCCAGCAGCCACTTCGAGTCTAGCGGCTACAATGAGCAGTTCTTC. Encoded protein: CASSHFESSGYNEQFF.

The chain carries TRBV10-2 and TRBJ2-5; a possible D gene is TRBD1 (5 bases). The end of the DNA is better explained by TRBJ2-7, so the J call may be wrong. CDR1 WSHSY and CDR2 SAAADI come from the germline V gene. CDR3 length: 14 amino acids. CDR3 nucleotide sequence: TGCGCCAGCAGTGAGGCCCTCCGACAGTACGAGCAGTACTTC. Amino acid sequence: CASSEALRQYEQYF.

This sequence joins TRBV5-8 and TRBJ1-2; D uncertain. Germline CDR1 reads SGHTS; CDR2 reads YDEGEE. The CDR3 has 14 amino acids. Trimming took 10 bases from V and 7 from J, leaving 23 bases between them. CDR3 in DNA: TGTGCCCCTCATCCGGCCGGACGGGTTGTTGGCTACACCTTC. Protein: CAPHPAGRVVGYTF.